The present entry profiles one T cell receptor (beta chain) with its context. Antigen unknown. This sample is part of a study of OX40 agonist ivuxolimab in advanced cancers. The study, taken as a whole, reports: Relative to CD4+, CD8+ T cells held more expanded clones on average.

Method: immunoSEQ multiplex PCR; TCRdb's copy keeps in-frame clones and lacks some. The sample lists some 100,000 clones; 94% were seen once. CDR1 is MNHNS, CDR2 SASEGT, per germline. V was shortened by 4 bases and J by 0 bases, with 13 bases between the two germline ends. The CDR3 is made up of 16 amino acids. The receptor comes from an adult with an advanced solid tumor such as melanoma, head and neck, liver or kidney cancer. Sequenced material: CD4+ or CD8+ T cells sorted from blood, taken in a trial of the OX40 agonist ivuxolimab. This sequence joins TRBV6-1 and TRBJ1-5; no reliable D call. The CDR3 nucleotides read TGTGCCAGCAGTGTAACTCGACCATATAGCAATCAGCCCCAGCATTTT. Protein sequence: CASSVTRPYSNQPQHF.